This paragraph reports one TCR beta chain. Stated time point: longitudinal time-point 3. Trimming took 6 bases from V and 2 from J, leaving 14 bases between them. Germline CDR1 MNHEY, CDR2 SVGAGI. CDR3 size: 14 residues. The data are from a study of neurological immune-mediated disorders. The authors produced cDNA by 5'RACE using 10-nucleotide random UMIs. MiXCR was run by TCRdb on the 5' RACE reads, yielding one entry per CDR3 protein. The sample lists tens of thousands of distinct CDR3 sequences, 7% to 10% occurring once. The sequenced sample consisted of PBMCs. The V and J genes are TRBV6-5 and TRBJ2-7; D is possibly TRBD2 (6 bases). The TCR comes from a woman in her thirties or forties in good health. The CDR3 region is CASRSGTGTYEQYF. The CDR3 DNA reads as TGTGCCAGCAGGTCCGGGACTGGGACCTACGAGCAGTACTTC.